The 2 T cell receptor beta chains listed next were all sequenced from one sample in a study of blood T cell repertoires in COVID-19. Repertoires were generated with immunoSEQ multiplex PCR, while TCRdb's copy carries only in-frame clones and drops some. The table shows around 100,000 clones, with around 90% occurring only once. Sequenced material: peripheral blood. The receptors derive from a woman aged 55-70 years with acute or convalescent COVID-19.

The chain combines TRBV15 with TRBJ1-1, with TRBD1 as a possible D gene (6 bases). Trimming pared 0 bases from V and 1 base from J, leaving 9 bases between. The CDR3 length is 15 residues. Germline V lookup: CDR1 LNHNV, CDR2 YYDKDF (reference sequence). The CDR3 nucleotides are TGTGCCACCAGCAGAGAATGGACAGCGAACACTGAAGCTTTCTTT. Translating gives CATSREWTANTEAFF.

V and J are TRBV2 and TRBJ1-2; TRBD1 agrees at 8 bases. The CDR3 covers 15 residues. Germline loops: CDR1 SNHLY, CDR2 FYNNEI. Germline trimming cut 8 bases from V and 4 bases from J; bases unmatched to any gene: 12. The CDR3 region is CASGPGTGMAYGYTF. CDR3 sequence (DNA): TGTGCCAGCGGTCCCGGGACAGGAATGGCCTATGGCTACACCTTC.